The 23 T cell receptor beta chains below all came from one sample that was sequenced in a study of Ad26.COV2.S vaccination and SARS-CoV-2 variants. This table comes from immunoSEQ multiplex PCR, and its TCRdb copy is limited to in-frame clones, with some not included. The sample contains about 390,000 clones, around 92% of which appear only once. Treatment specified: over 15 received Ad26.COV2.S at low or high dose, single or two shots; 5 received placebo; per-sample allocation not given. Collection of samples fell on day 63 after the first vaccine or placebo injection. The specimen was peripheral blood, collected in a trial of Ad26.COV2.S vaccine versus placebo. The receptors were gathered from a person between 18 and 65 years old who received the Ad26.COV2.S COVID-19 vaccine or a placebo.

The chain employs TRBV11-3 and TRBJ2-1; D is perhaps TRBD2 (7 bases). From germline, CDR1 is SGHNT and CDR2 YENEEA. V shed 5 bases and J shed 4 bases, with 15 bases lying between them. The CDR3 loop spans 15 amino acids. CDR3 sequence reads: CASSPRGGDYNEQFF. In nucleotides, the CDR3 is TGTGCCAGCAGCCCGAGAGGGGGGGATTACAATGAGCAGTTCTTC.

The chain has TRBV4-1 and TRBJ1-4; tentatively, D is TRBD1 (5 bases). Germline-derived CDR1 and CDR2 are MGHRA and YSYEKL. Trimming shortened V by 6 bases and J by 2 bases, and 13 bases separated the two germline ends. The CDR3 runs 15 residues. The CDR3 spells CASSPPGETNEKLFF. The CDR3 DNA sequence: TGCGCCAGCAGTCCCCCGGGGGAGACTAATGAAAAACTGTTTTTT.

The table lists this clone with a count of one. The V gene is TRBV5-6, the J gene TRBJ2-2; no clear D gene. Trimming removed 4 bases from V and 5 bases from J, with 6 bases in between. The germline gives CDR1 SGHDT, CDR2 YYEEEE. The CDR3 has 12 amino acids. In DNA form, the CDR3 reads TGTGCCAGCAGCCTGAATACCGGGGAGCTGTTTTTT. Its translation is CASSLNTGELFF.

The V call is TRBV5-5, the J call TRBJ2-3, with a tentative D call TRBD2 (6 bases). From germline, CDR1 is SGHKS and CDR2 YYEKEE (reference sequence). The CDR3 runs 17 residues. Trimming left V 5 bases short and J 0 bases short, with 19 bases between. Written as DNA, the CDR3 is TGTGCCAGCAGACGGCCCGGAGGGGCGCCTAGCACAGATACGCAGTATTTT. Amino acids: CASRRPGGAPSTDTQYF.

The chain joins TRBV3-1 (or the pseudogene TRBV3-2) to TRBJ1-1; maybe TRBD1 (5 bases). Germline V gene lookup returns CDR1 LGHDT and CDR2 YNNKEL (reference sequence). There are 17 residues in the CDR3. V gave up 0 bases and J gave up 1 base, with 15 bases separating them. The chain's CDR3 is CASSQDPRTGENTEAFF. As DNA, the CDR3 is TGTGCCAGCAGCCAAGATCCGCGGACGGGGGAGAACACTGAAGCTTTCTTT.

The rearrangement joins TRBV5-1 to TRBJ2-2; tentatively, D is TRBD2 (5 bases). CDR1 SGHRS and CDR2 YFSETQ come from the germline V gene. The CDR3 is made up of 16 amino acids. Deletions cut 2 bases from V and 0 bases from J, with 11 bases between. CDR3 loop: CASSLKRIANTGELFF. CDR3 sequence (DNA): TGCGCCAGCAGCTTAAAGCGGATAGCGAACACCGGGGAGCTGTTTTTT.

The chain links TRBV7-2 to TRBJ1-2, with TRBD1 matching 10 bases. Germline V gene sequence: CDR1 SGHTA, CDR2 FQGNSA. The V segment lost 5 bases and the J segment 7 bases; nucleotides outside the gene matches: 7. The CDR3 runs to 14 residues. DNA for the CDR3: TGTGCCAGCAGCAGCGACAGGGGGCACGGTGGCTACACCTTC. The encoded protein is CASSSDRGHGGYTF.

V and J are TRBV10-1 and TRBJ2-7; a possible D gene is TRBD1 (5 bases). Germline V CDR1 and CDR2: WNHNN, SYGVQD (reference sequence). The CDR3 is 13 amino acids. Trimming shortened V by 5 bases and J by 0 bases, and 8 bases separated the two germline ends. This CDR3 reads CASSRRGSYEQYF. CDR3 sequence (DNA): TGCGCCAGCAGTCGAAGGGGCTCCTACGAGCAGTACTTC.

This chain links TRBV12-3 or TRBV12-4 with TRBJ2-3; TRBD2 agrees at 10 bases. Losses at the gene ends were 6 bases for V and 13 bases for J; bases not matched to a gene: 7. The CDR3 spans 12 residues. The CDR3: CASRSSGGKEYF. CDR3 DNA: TGTGCCAGCAGATCTAGCGGGGGCAAAGAGTATTTT.

The chain combines TRBV29-1 with TRBJ1-2; D not certain. Germline lookup yields CDR1 SQVTM and CDR2 ANQGSEA. The CDR3 extends over 11 amino acids. V gave up 6 bases and J gave up 8 bases, with 13 bases separating them. In DNA form, the CDR3 reads TGCAGCGTCCCGTCCCGGGGAGGCTACACCTTC. This encodes CSVPSRGGYTF.

This chain joins TRBV11-3 and TRBJ2-3, with D maybe TRBD2 (7 bases). The CDR3 sequence is 17 residues long. Trimming removed 4 bases from V and 1 base from J, with 18 bases in between. Per the germline V gene, CDR1 is SGHNT and CDR2 is YENEEA. Here the CDR3 reads CASSWDYQGPRTDTQYF. Here the CDR3 DNA reads TGTGCCAGCAGCTGGGACTACCAGGGGCCTCGCACAGATACGCAGTATTTT.

The V and J genes are TRBV4-3 and TRBJ2-7; no clear D. Between the trimmed V and J ends, which lost 1 base and 1 base, there was a span of 8 bases. The CDR3 covers 14 residues. Germline V lookup: CDR1 LGHNA, CDR2 YSLEER. DNA for the CDR3: TGCGCCAGCAGCCAAGTCCCTACTTCCTACGAGCAGTACTTC. Residues: CASSQVPTSYEQYF.

V is TRBV30 and J is TRBJ2-6; unclear D gene. The CDR3 sequence is 13 residues long. The germline gives CDR1 GTSNPN, CDR2 SVGIG (reference sequence). With 5 bases removed from V and 4 bases from J, the gap between germline ends came to 9 bases. CDR3 nucleotides: TGTGCCTGGGCCAATGGGGGGGCCAACGTCCTGACTTTC. Translated: CAWANGGANVLTF.

The V and J genes are TRBV11-2 and TRBJ2-7; 9 positions match TRBD2. CDR3 length: 14 amino acids. Germline lookup yields CDR1 SGHAT and CDR2 FQNNGV. V lost 4 bases to trimming and J lost 5 bases; unmatched junction nucleotides: 6. The DNA of the CDR3 is TGTGCCAGCAGCTATAGGACTAGCGTCAACGAGCAGTACTTC. Encoded protein: CASSYRTSVNEQYF.

The CDR3 nucleotides read TGCGCCAGCAGTACGACAGGGAGGAACTACGAGCAGTACTTC. It codes for CASSTTGRNYEQYF. The V call is TRBV23-1, the J call TRBJ2-7; possibly TRBD1 for D (7 bases). TRBV23-1 is identified as an open reading frame with a role that is uncertain. Between the trimmed V and J ends, which lost 5 bases and 3 bases, there was a span of 14 bases. The CDR3 covers 14 residues.

The chain carries TRBV11-3 and TRBJ2-1; tentatively, D is TRBD1 (6 bases). Germline assignment: CDR1 SGHNT and CDR2 YENEEA. Deletions cut 1 base from V and 3 bases from J, with 16 bases between. This CDR3 is built from 17 residues. CDR3 nucleotide sequence: TGTGCCAGCAGCTTAGGGGCTAAAGAGGGGGACTACAATGAGCAGTTCTTC. This encodes CASSLGAKEGDYNEQFF.

The gene calls are TRBV19 and TRBJ2-7; TRBD1 matches at 7 bases. This CDR3 has 17 residues. The junction had 14 bases not matched to a gene; V was cut back by 5 bases and J by 1 base. In germline, CDR1 is LNHDA, CDR2 SQIVND (reference sequence). CDR3 bases: TGTGCCAGTAGTCTCCCGGGACAGAAACTTAGTTCCTACGAGCAGTACTTC. Translated, it gives CASSLPGQKLSSYEQYF.

V and J are TRBV5-6 and TRBJ2-1; weak D call: TRBD2 (6 bases). The CDR3 covers 15 residues. With 0 bases removed from V and 10 bases from J, the gap between germline ends came to 17 bases. Per germline, CDR1 SGHDT and CDR2 YYEEEE. This CDR3 is CASSLGLGGALEQFF. CDR3 sequence (DNA): TGTGCCAGCAGCTTGGGTTTAGGCGGGGCGTTAGAGCAGTTCTTC.

V gene TRBV11-2 combines with J gene TRBJ2-1; 9 nucleotides match TRBD2. CDR1 SGHAT and CDR2 FQNNGV come from the germline V gene. This CDR3 contains 16 residues. V gave up 5 bases and J gave up 4 bases; unmatched junction bases: 9. The CDR3 DNA reads as TGTGCCAGCAGCCCTCCAGCGGGGGGCCGATACAATGAGCAGTTCTTC. Its translation: CASSPPAGGRYNEQFF.

The chain couples TRBV9 to TRBJ2-7; either TRBD1 or TRBD2 may supply D (7 bases each). Trimming removed 2 bases from V and 5 bases from J, with 17 bases in between. The CDR3 length is 15 residues. CDR1 and CDR2 (germline): SGDLS, YYNGEE. CDR3 sequence (DNA): TGTGCCAGCAGCGTGAGCGGGACAGCGGGGCACGAGCAGTACTTC. Protein sequence: CASSVSGTAGHEQYF.

This clone has only a few counts. V usage is TRBV6-1 and J usage is TRBJ1-1, with D maybe TRBD1 (5 bases). Per the germline V gene, CDR1 is MNHNS and CDR2 is SASEGT. Trimming stripped 3 bases from V and 11 bases from J, with 10 bases between. The CDR3 contains 11 residues. The CDR3 sequence: CASSEKGPAFF. CDR3 DNA: TGTGCCAGCAGTGAGAAGGGACCTGCTTTCTTT.

This clone showed up just a few times. The CDR3 region has the DNA TGTGCCAGCAGTTACTCAGGGAGTTTGCCCCAGCATTTT. Translated: CASSYSGSLPQHF. The chain uses TRBV6-5 and TRBJ1-5; D remains ambiguous. From germline, CDR1 is MNHEY and CDR2 SVGAGI. V was trimmed by 0 bases and J by 9 bases, leaving 9 bases between them. The CDR3 has 13 residues.

The V gene is TRBV4-3, the J gene TRBJ2-7; D is unclear. CDR3 size: 14 residues. The V end was cut by 0 bases, the J end by 3 bases, with 9 bases between. Germline V CDR1 and CDR2: LGHNA, YSLEER. The CDR3 nucleotides are TGCGCCAGCAGCCAAGAGTTTGACCGCTACGAGCAGTACTTC. The encoded protein is CASSQEFDRYEQYF.